The 6 T cell receptor beta chains below come from one sample, sequenced in a study of T cell responses to AZD1222 COVID-19 vaccine. Clones were read by immunoSEQ multiplex PCR, and TCRdb kept only the in-frame ones, dropping some. The table lists 90,000 to 110,000 clones, around 87% of them singletons. The sequenced sample was peripheral blood, obtained 28 days after the second AZD1222 dose. The receptors come from an adult who received the AZD1222 COVID-19 vaccine.

The V and J genes are TRBV12-3 or TRBV12-4 and TRBJ2-1; 9 bases map to TRBD2. With 10 bases clipped from V and 8 bases from J, the junction kept 6 bases outside the gene matches. The CDR3 extends over 12 amino acids. Here the CDR3 reads CATSLAGDEQFF. The CDR3 DNA is TGTGCCACCTCGTTAGCGGGAGATGAGCAGTTCTTC.

The V gene is TRBV27, the J gene TRBJ1-4; D is possibly TRBD1 (6 bases). With 5 bases removed from V and 0 bases from J, the gap between germline ends came to 13 bases. The CDR3 extends over 16 amino acids. Germline CDR1 is MNHEY and CDR2 is SMNVEV (reference sequence). The chain's CDR3 is CASSPEGGATNEKLFF. CDR3 sequence (DNA): TGTGCCAGCAGTCCAGAGGGGGGCGCAACTAATGAAAAACTGTTTTTT.

This clone was observed a single time. The chain uses TRBV7-8 and TRBJ2-3; D is possibly TRBD1 or TRBD2 (5 bases each). From germline, CDR1 is SGHVS and CDR2 FQNEAQ. CDR3 length equals 12 residues. V lost 5 bases, J lost 11 bases, and 14 bases lay in between. CDR3 in DNA: TGTGCCAGCAGCCGAGCCAGGGAGAAGCAGTATTTT. Its protein product is CASSRAREKQYF.

The CDR3 DNA follows: TGTGCCAGCAGTAGGGGGGGAGGGACAGGAGAGACCCAGTACTTC. This codes for CASSRGGGTGETQYF. This chain uses TRBV2 with TRBJ2-5; possibly TRBD1 for D (8 bases). CDR3 size: 15 residues. The V end was cut by 5 bases, the J end by 4 bases, with 17 bases between. CDR1 is SNHLY, CDR2 FYNNEI, per germline.

V gene TRBV15 combines with J gene TRBJ2-7, with D unclear. The V gene lost 2 bases and the J gene lost 5 bases, with 7 bases spanning the gap. Germline V gene lookup returns CDR1 LNHNV and CDR2 YYDKDF (reference sequence). The CDR3 has 12 residues. CDR3 sequence (DNA): TGTGCCACCAGCAGATCCTTTGACGAGCAGTACTTC. The encoded protein is CATSRSFDEQYF. The variable domain in full, with the rest retrieved from reference TRBV15 and TRBJ2-7, is DAMVIQNPRYQVTQFGKPVTLSCSQTLNHNVMYWYQQKSSQAPKLLFHYYDKDFNNEADTPDNFQSRRPNTSFCFLDIRSPGLGDTAMYLCATSRSFDEQYFGPGTRLTVT.

V usage is TRBV13 and J usage is TRBJ1-2, with 7 bases fitting TRBD1. With 7 bases clipped from V and 2 bases from J, the junction kept 7 bases outside the gene matches. The CDR3 loop spans 14 amino acids. Germline CDR1 is PRHDT and CDR2 is FYEKMQ (reference sequence). Written as DNA, the CDR3 is TGTGCCAGCACCCCGGGACAGAGAAACTATGGCTACACCTTC. It translates to CASTPGQRNYGYTF.